The 15 T cell receptor beta chains listed next were all sequenced from one sample in a study of liver allograft versus peripheral blood T cells. Study at large: Comparative analysis was performed on T cell receptor repertoires from transplanted livers and from recipients' peripheral blood.

One entry per CDR3 protein results from TCRdb running MiXCR on the reads. The sample yields about 13,000 distinct CDR3 sequences, around 18% seen once. The receptors derive from a human patient who had a liver transplant. Some T cells may have originated in the graft donor.

This clonotype has just a few counts. The chain uses TRBV30 and TRBJ2-1; TRBD1 agrees at 7 bases. After removal of 3 bases from V and 12 bases from J, the junction contained 8 bases not matched to a gene. The germline V gene has CDR1 GTSNPN and CDR2 SVGIG (reference sequence). The CDR3 runs to 12 residues. This chain's CDR3 is CAWRAGTEAQFF. CDR3 nucleotides: TGTGCCTGGAGAGCCGGGACAGAGGCGCAGTTCTTC. Full variable domain (rest looked up from reference TRBV30 and TRBJ2-1): SQTIHQWPATLVQPVGSPLSLECTVEGTSNPNLYWYRQAAGRGLQLLFYSVGIGQISSEVPQNLSASRPQDRQFILSSKKLLLSDSGFYLCAWRAGTEAQFFGPGTRLTVL.

This clonotype has a count of ten or more. The chain has TRBV6-5 and TRBJ1-6; 9 bases map to TRBD1. Losses at the gene ends were 7 bases for V and 4 bases for J; bases not matched to a gene: 17. CDR1 MNHEY and CDR2 SVGAGI come from the germline V gene. The CDR3 spans 19 residues. The CDR3: CASTKQGQGGAGYNSPLHF. CDR3 nucleotide sequence: TGTGCCAGCACCAAGCAGGGACAGGGTGGGGCCGGGTATAATTCACCCCTCCACTTT.

To note about this clonotype: Being one base from a much bigger clone, this may be a read error. The genes are TRBV19 and TRBJ1-1; D possibly corresponds to TRBD1 (5 bases). From germline, CDR1 is LNHDA and CDR2 SQIVND (reference sequence). There are 12 residues in the CDR3. CDR3 coding DNA: TGTGTCAGTAGAATCGGCCAGGGTGAAGCTTTCTTT. Residues: CVSRIGQGEAFF. Supplemented by reference TRBV19 and TRBJ1-1, the full variable domain reads DGGITQSPKYLFRKEGQNVTLSCEQNLNHDAMYWYRQDPGQGLRLIYYSQIVNDFQKGDIAEGYSVSREKKESFPLTVTSAQKNPTAFYLCVSRIGQGEAFFGQGTRLTVV.

This clonotype was detected only a few times. This chain uses TRBV5-6 with TRBJ2-2, with a weak D call TRBD2 (6 bases). Per germline, CDR1 SGHDT and CDR2 YYEEEE. The V end was cut by 4 bases, the J end by 5 bases, with 21 bases between. The CDR3 is made up of 17 amino acids. DNA of the CDR3: TGTGCCAGCAGCCCGCGGAGGGCTAGCCGACTAACCGGGGAGCTGTTTTTT. Amino acid sequence: CASSPRRASRLTGELFF.

This clonotype was found many times. The V call is TRBV28, the J call TRBJ2-5, with 8 bases fitting TRBD2. The germline V gene has CDR1 MDHEN and CDR2 SYDVKM. With V trimmed by 6 bases and J by 0 bases, 12 bases remained unmatched. CDR3 length: 17 amino acids. For the CDR3, the DNA is TGTGCCAGCAGCAACAGCGCGGGGGGTACTTACCAAGAGACCCAGTACTTC. Residues: CASSNSAGGTYQETQYF.

The chain couples TRBV27 to TRBJ1-5; tentatively, D is TRBD1 (5 bases). Germline lookup yields CDR1 MNHEY and CDR2 SMNVEV (reference sequence). The CDR3 spans 18 residues. The V end lost 3 bases, the J end lost 2 bases, and 20 bases lay between the germline ends. The CDR3 loop reads CASSFLPPGGGGNQPQHF. DNA for the CDR3: TGTGCCAGCAGTTTTCTCCCCCCCGGGGGAGGGGGCAATCAGCCCCAGCATTTT.

In its sample, this clonotype was seen many times. The J gene is TRBJ1-1, the V gene TRBV27; D is undetermined. The CDR3 spans 13 residues. Germline V lookup: CDR1 MNHEY, CDR2 SMNVEV (reference sequence). The V end was cut by 2 bases, the J end by 1 base, with 5 bases between. As DNA, the CDR3 is TGTGCCAGCAGTTTAAAAACGAACACTGAAGCTTTCTTT. Translating gives CASSLKTNTEAFF.

This clonotype is termed medium-sized (0.01 to 0.1%). The V and J genes are TRBV15 and TRBJ2-4; D gene unclear. This CDR3 spans 16 amino acids. With 1 base removed from V and 1 base from J, the gap between germline ends came to 11 bases. Germline V CDR1 and CDR2: LNHNV, YYDKDF (reference sequence). The CDR3 nucleotides read TGTGCCACCAGCAGAGCCGGAGTAAGGGCCAAAAACATTCAGTACTTC. Translated: CATSRAGVRAKNIQYF.

This clonotype was detected ten times or more. The chain carries TRBV13 and TRBJ1-1; D unclear. Germline loops: CDR1 PRHDT, CDR2 FYEKMQ (reference sequence). The CDR3 has 14 residues. V lost 5 bases and J lost 3, with 13 bases in between. CDR3 nucleotide sequence: TGTGCCAGCAGCCGGCGTCCCCCTGACACTGAAGCTTTCTTT. Protein sequence: CASSRRPPDTEAFF.

Of note for this clonotype: A much larger clone sits a single nucleotide away, making a read error possible. The chain recombines TRBV6-2 or TRBV6-3 with TRBJ1-2, with 8 bases fitting TRBD1. Germline CDR1 MNHEY, CDR2 SVGEGT. The CDR3 covers 17 residues. For the CDR3, the DNA is TGTTCCAGCGCAAAGCGGGCAGGGGGCTTTTCTAACTATGGCTACACCTTC. Residues: CSSAKRAGGFSNYGYTF.

This clonotype has ten or more counts. The CDR3 reads CASSEVGYEQFF. CDR3 DNA: TGTGCCAGCAGTGAAGTGGGATATGAGCAGTTCTTC. This chain links TRBV6-1 with TRBJ2-1; D gene unclear. Germline V lookup: CDR1 MNHNS, CDR2 SASEGT. Deletions cut 1 base from V and 8 bases from J, with 6 bases between. The CDR3 runs 12 residues.

The sample holds a few counts of this clonotype. V usage is TRBV25-1 and J usage is TRBJ1-1; the D is unclear. The CDR3 covers 12 residues. Per germline, CDR1 MGHDK and CDR2 SYGVNS. V was shortened by 6 bases and J by 3 bases, with 8 bases between the two germline ends. DNA for the CDR3: TGTGCCAGCAGGTATAGCCACACTGAAGCTTTCTTT. This codes for CASRYSHTEAFF.

This chain joins TRBV7-9 and TRBJ2-7; 16 bases align to TRBD2. With 1 base clipped from V and 0 bases from J, the junction kept 9 bases outside the gene matches. Germline V lookup: CDR1 SEHNR, CDR2 FQNEAQ (reference sequence). CDR3 length: 20 amino acids. The CDR3 region has the DNA TGTGCCAGCAGCTTAGACCCGGGACTAGCGGGGGGGGCCTACTCCTACGAGCAGTACTTC. Its translation is CASSLDPGLAGGAYSYEQYF. Full variable domain (outside the CDR3, taken from reference TRBV7-9 and TRBJ2-7): DTGVSQNPRHKITKRGQNVTFRCDPISEHNRLYWYRQTLGQGPEFLTYFQNEAQLEKSRLLSDRFSAERPKGSFSTLEIQRTEQGDSAMYLCASSLDPGLAGGAYSYEQYFGPGTRLTVT.

This clonotype was picked up many times. J is TRBJ2-7 and V is TRBV28; D is possibly TRBD2 (5 bases). The length of the CDR3 is 15 residues. Germline CDR1 reads MDHEN; CDR2 reads SYDVKM. V lost 5 bases to trimming and J lost 7 bases, with 21 bases between them. The CDR3 here is CASSPGSGRAVEQYF. CDR3 nucleotides: TGTGCCAGCAGTCCAGGATCAGGACGAGCGGTAGAGCAGTACTTC.

Relative to its sample, this clonotype is medium-sized (0.01 to 0.1%). The chain is built from TRBV10-3 and TRBJ1-4; D ambiguous. Germline V gene data show CDR1 as ENHRY and CDR2 as SYGVKD. The ends were cut back, 0 bases at V and 5 bases at J, with 7 bases in the middle. CDR3 size: 14 residues. CDR3 nucleotide sequence: TGTGCCATCAGTGAGTCGAGACCGAATGAAAAACTGTTTTTT. It is translated as CAISESRPNEKLFF.